This T cell receptor (beta chain) was captured in a study of T cell responses to AZD1222 COVID-19 vaccine. Study-level points and caveats: Of spike-specific TCRs, nearly half reportedly target regions left unmutated in variants. A rise in Spike-specific TCR breadth and depth followed two AZD1222 doses. CD4 TCRs linked to vaccination spanned spike, dominating at 160-218 and 743-854.

Produced via immunoSEQ multiplex PCR; TCRdb's table is partial and in-frame only. The table includes over 100,000 clones, about nine tenths detected once. The V and J ends lost 1 base and 0 bases, in that order; junction bases with no gene match: 5. The CDR3 is 16 amino acids. Germline-derived CDR1 and CDR2 are SEHNR and FQNEAQ (reference sequence). As regards this clone: The antigen is undetermined.

The chain uses TRBV7-9 and TRBJ1-1; 7 bases map to TRBD1. This clonotype originated in an adult in good health. Sequencing was performed on peripheral blood, taken on day 0 of AZD1222 vaccination. DNA for the CDR3: TGTGCCAGCAGCTTAGTGTCAGGGGGGATGAACACTGAAGCTTTCTTT. It codes for CASSLVSGGMNTEAFF.